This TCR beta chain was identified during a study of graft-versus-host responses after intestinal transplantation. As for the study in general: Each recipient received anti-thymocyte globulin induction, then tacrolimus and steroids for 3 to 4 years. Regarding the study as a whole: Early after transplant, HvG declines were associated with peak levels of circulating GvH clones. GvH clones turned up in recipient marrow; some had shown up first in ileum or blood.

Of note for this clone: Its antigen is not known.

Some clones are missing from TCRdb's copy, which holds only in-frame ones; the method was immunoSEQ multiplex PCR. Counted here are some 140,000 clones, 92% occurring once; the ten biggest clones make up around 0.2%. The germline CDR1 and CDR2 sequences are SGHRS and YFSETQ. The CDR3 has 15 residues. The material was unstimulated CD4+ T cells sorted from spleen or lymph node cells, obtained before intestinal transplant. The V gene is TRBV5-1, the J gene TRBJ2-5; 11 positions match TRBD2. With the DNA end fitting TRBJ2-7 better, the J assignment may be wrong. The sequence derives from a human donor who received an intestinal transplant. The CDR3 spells CASRLGLAGSYEQYF. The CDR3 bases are TGCGCCAGCAGACTCGGACTAGCGGGCTCCTACGAGCAGTACTTC.